This record looks at one T cell receptor beta chain sequence and its context. Data came from immunoSEQ multiplex PCR; TCRdb stores just in-frame clones and leaves some out. This sample carries 150,000 to 200,000 clones, 94% of them seen once, and the ten largest clones take around 1.3%. This record belongs to a study of control samples from healthy donors and cancer patients. This CDR3 is 18 amino acids long. V lost 5 bases and J lost 0; bases outside the gene matches: 11. Germline CDR1 SGHVS, CDR2 FNYEAQ. The rearrangement uses TRBV7-6 and TRBJ1-4, with TRBD1 matching over 8 bases. The sample consisted of blood. The sequence was obtained from a woman aged 18-29 years in good health. CDR3 sequence: CASSPRTGRVATNEKLFF. The CDR3 DNA sequence: TGTGCCAGCAGCCCCCGGACAGGGAGAGTTGCAACTAATGAAAAACTGTTTTTT.